These 18 T cell receptor beta chains were all obtained from the same sample, sequenced in a study of type 1 and type 2 diabetes patients (TCRdb year 2016). Sequencing was performed on an Illumina MiSeq. TCRbeta CDR3 amplification used genomic DNA from the sorted T cell subsets as template. The TCRbeta CDR3 region was amplified by multiplex PCR using 30 forward and 13 reverse primers. Using fastp trimming at Q25 and MiXCR clonotype assembly, TCRdb reanalyzed the public sequencing data and kept in-frame beta chains. Entries that share a CDR3 protein sequence are merged under the most common genes and DNA. The sample table holds more than 250,000 distinct CDR3 sequences, of which 45% to 60% were seen once. The ten largest clones take up roughly 15% of the sample. The material sequenced was peripheral blood mononuclear cells (PBMCs). The source is a man aged 18-30 years with type 2 diabetes.

This clonotype showed up just a few times. The chain is built from TRBV19 and TRBJ1-5, with 8 bases matching TRBD1. V shed 8 bases and J 3 bases; nucleotides not matched to a gene: 9. Germline lookup yields CDR1 LNHDA and CDR2 SQIVND (reference sequence). There are 15 residues in the CDR3. The chain's CDR3 is CASEGGQGPNQPQHF. CDR3 DNA: TGTGCCAGTGAGGGCGGACAGGGTCCCAATCAGCCCCAGCATTTT.

This chain uses TRBV28 with TRBJ1-2; no definite D call. V lost 1 base, J lost 8 bases, and 14 bases lay in between. CDR3 length equals 14 residues. The V gene's germline CDR1 is MDHEN and CDR2 SYDVKM. This CDR3 reads CASSLSVRSGGYTF. CDR3 nucleotides: TGTGCCAGCAGTTTATCCGTCCGTTCTGGGGGCTACACCTTC.

As DNA, the CDR3 is TGTGCCACCAGCAGAGCGGTAGGCGGGGAGCTGTTTTTT. Its translation: CATSRAVGGELFF. This sequence joins TRBV15 and TRBJ2-2; D not certain. Germline V gene sequence: CDR1 LNHNV, CDR2 YYDKDF (reference sequence). The length of the CDR3 is 13 residues. Deletions cut 1 base from V and 7 bases from J, with 7 bases between.

The rearrangement uses TRBV2 and TRBJ1-1, with D hard to call. CDR3 length: 13 residues. Per germline, CDR1 SNHLY and CDR2 FYNNEI. Trimming left V 5 bases short and J 4 bases short, with 11 bases between. The CDR3: CASSSGDRTEAFF. In DNA, the CDR3 is TGTGCCAGCAGTTCCGGTGATCGCACTGAAGCTTTCTTT.

The genes are TRBV9 and TRBJ2-1; D uncertain. Germline V gives CDR1 SGDLS, CDR2 YYNGEE. This CDR3 comprises 14 residues. The V and J ends lost 0 bases and 6 bases respectively, with 10 bases between them. CDR3 DNA sequence: TGTGCCAGCAGCGTAGTGTCTCAAGCCAATGAGCAGTTCTTC. It encodes CASSVVSQANEQFF.

The chain is built from TRBV7-2 and TRBJ1-1; D is ambiguous. Germline V lookup: CDR1 SGHTA, CDR2 FQGNSA. CDR3 length: 14 residues. V was cut by 1 base and J by 4 bases, with 10 bases left in between. In nucleotides, the CDR3 is TGTGCCAGCAGCTTAGTATCCAGAAGCACTGAAGCTTTCTTT. This encodes CASSLVSRSTEAFF.

This clonotype was detected a few times. The junction departs from the called germline gene at one end, perhaps through a read error. V is TRBV5-5 and J is TRBJ2-7; TRBD2 is a possible D gene (6 bases). The germline V gene has CDR1 SGHKS and CDR2 YYEKEE (reference sequence). This CDR3 has 15 amino acids. DNA for the CDR3: TGCGCCAGCAGCGTCGAGCGGCGGGGTGGGTACGAGCAGTACTTC. This gives the protein CASSVERRGGYEQYF.

J is TRBJ2-6 and V is TRBV19; no clear D. Looked up from germline, CDR1 is LNHDA and CDR2 is SQIVND (reference sequence). The CDR3 is made up of 15 amino acids. The V end lost 5 bases, the J end lost 0 bases, and 8 bases lay between the germline ends. CDR3: CASSLPPSGANVLTF. The DNA for the CDR3 is TGTGCCAGTAGTCTCCCCCCCTCTGGGGCCAACGTCCTGACTTTC.

The rearrangement links TRBV2 to TRBJ2-7; 8 nucleotides match TRBD1. After removal of 6 bases from V and 8 bases from J, the junction contained 9 bases not matched to a gene. The length of the CDR3 is 13 residues. The germline V gene has CDR1 SNHLY and CDR2 FYNNEI. The CDR3 region is CASRDQYRGKQYF. CDR3 coding DNA: TGTGCCAGCAGGGACCAATACAGGGGGAAGCAGTACTTC.

V is TRBV28 and J is TRBJ1-1; a weak D match, TRBD1 (5 bases). V lost 7 bases and J 1 base, leaving 10 bases between the germline ends. CDR1 MDHEN and CDR2 SYDVKM come from the germline V gene. The CDR3 extends over 13 amino acids. In DNA form, the CDR3 reads TGTGCCAGCACCAGGGATCGGAACACTGAAGCTTTCTTT. The encoded protein is CASTRDRNTEAFF.

The V gene is TRBV7-3, the J gene TRBJ2-5; perhaps TRBD1 as D (5 bases). V was trimmed by 4 bases and J by 5 bases, leaving 20 bases between them. This CDR3 is 16 amino acids long. Germline loops: CDR1 SGHTA, CDR2 FQGTGA. CDR3 sequence: CASSSRVQDDRETQYF. The CDR3 DNA reads as TGTGCCAGCAGCTCCAGGGTACAGGACGACCGGGAGACCCAGTACTTC. Based on the CDR3 plus reference TRBV7-3 and TRBJ2-5, the full variable domain is GAGVSQTPSNKVTEKGKYVELRCDPISGHTALYWYRQSLGQGPEFLIYFQGTGAADDSGLPNDRFFAVRPEGSVSTLKIQRTERGDSAVYLCASSSRVQDDRETQYFGPGTRLLVL.

This clonotype has ten or more counts. V is TRBV2 and J is TRBJ2-5; the D gene is possibly TRBD2 (6 bases). In germline, CDR1 is SNHLY, CDR2 FYNNEI. Trimming removed 6 bases from V and 2 bases from J, with 16 bases in between. The CDR3 is made up of 15 amino acids. CDR3 sequence (DNA): TGTGCCAGCAGCGGGCGTAGCGGTTTACAAGAGACCCAGTACTTC. Translating gives CASSGRSGLQETQYF.

This chain links TRBV5-1 with TRBJ2-6; 7 nucleotides align to TRBD1. The CDR3 has 17 amino acids. Per germline, CDR1 SGHRS and CDR2 YFSETQ. The V segment lost 2 bases and the J segment 2 bases; nucleotides outside the gene matches: 7. In DNA form, the CDR3 reads TGCGCCAGCAGCTTTCACTTAGGGGGCACTGGGGCCAACGTCCTGACTTTC. This encodes CASSFHLGGTGANVLTF. Based on the CDR3 plus reference TRBV5-1 and TRBJ2-6, the full variable domain is KAGVTQTPRYLIKTRGQQVTLSCSPISGHRSVSWYQQTPGQGLQFLFEYFSETQRNKGNFPGRFSGRQFSNSRSEMNVSTLELGDSALYLCASSFHLGGTGANVLTFGAGSRLTVL.

About this clonotype: This likely came from a read error, as a far larger clone is one base away. The genes are TRBV25-1 and TRBJ2-7; D gene unclear. Germline V gene sequence: CDR1 MGHDK, CDR2 SYGVNS. Trimming removed 3 bases from V and 3 bases from J, with 3 bases in between. The CDR3 totals 11 residues. The CDR3 DNA sequence: TGTGCCAGCAGTGACGGCTACGAGCAGTACTTC. It translates to CASSDGYEQYF.

In its sample, this clonotype was seen a few times. This rearrangement joins TRBV27 to TRBJ2-7; possible D gene TRBD1, 6 bases. The CDR3 covers 16 residues. V was trimmed by 5 bases and J by 2 bases, leaving 19 bases between them. Germline CDR1 reads MNHEY; CDR2 reads SMNVEV (reference sequence). This CDR3 reads CASSLQGNLQTYEQYF. The CDR3 region has the DNA TGTGCCAGCAGTCTACAGGGCAACCTCCAAACCTACGAGCAGTACTTC.

The V gene is TRBV20-1, the J gene TRBJ1-2; no firm D call. The CDR3 is made up of 12 amino acids. Germline V gene lookup returns CDR1 DFQATT and CDR2 SNEGSKA (reference sequence). Between the trimmed V and J ends, which lost 5 bases and 4 bases, there was a span of 11 bases. The CDR3: CSAFSGLYGYTF. The CDR3 region has the DNA TGCAGTGCTTTCAGTGGGCTCTATGGCTACACCTTC.

V and J are TRBV18 and TRBJ2-2; 7 positions agree with TRBD1. Trimming took 10 bases from V and 0 from J; bases not matched to a gene: 8. CDR1 and CDR2 (germline): KGHSH, LQKENI. There are 15 residues in the CDR3. The CDR3, as DNA: TGTGCCATACCCCACACAGGGGCGAACACCGGGGAGCTGTTTTTT. It translates to CAIPHTGANTGELFF. The complete variable domain, with remaining parts taken from reference TRBV18 and TRBJ2-2, reads NAGVMQNPRHLVRRRGQEARLRCSPMKGHSHVYWYRQLPEEGLKFMVYLQKENIIDESGMPKERFSAEFPKEGPSILRIQQVVRGDSAAYFCAIPHTGANTGELFFGEGSRLTVL.

Only a few counts were recorded for this clonotype. V gene TRBV5-1 combines with J gene TRBJ1-2, with 8 bases fitting TRBD1. The CDR3 runs 15 residues. After removal of 0 bases from V and 3 bases from J, the junction contained 4 bases not matched to a gene. Germline CDR1 SGHRS, CDR2 YFSETQ. DNA of the CDR3: TGCGCCAGCAGCTTGGTCGCAGGGGGCGACTATGGCTACACCTTC. Translating it yields CASSLVAGGDYGYTF.